This paragraph reports one T cell receptor (beta chain). What it recognizes is unknown. The data originate from a study of T cell responses to AZD1222 COVID-19 vaccine. General observations from the study: The study found Spike-specific TCR breadth and depth rose after two AZD1222 doses.

Profiled with immunoSEQ multiplex PCR; TCRdb holds only in-frame clones, not every one. The sample includes fewer than 120,000 clones, approximately 90% of them seen just once. The source of this sequence is an adult in good health. The sequencing used peripheral blood, collected on day 0 of AZD1222 vaccination.

The CDR3 region is CASSQRAHPNEKLFF. The CDR3 DNA is TGTGCCAGCAGCCAAAGGGCCCACCCTAATGAAAAACTGTTTTTT. This chain links TRBV3-1 (or the pseudogene TRBV3-2) with TRBJ1-4; D ambiguous. The ends were cut back, 2 bases at V and 3 bases at J, with 10 bases in the middle. CDR3 size: 15 residues. Germline V gene data show CDR1 as LGHDT and CDR2 as YNNKEL (reference sequence).